This TCR beta chain was sequenced for a study of T cells in Graves' hyperthyroidism and ophthalmopathy. About this clonotype itself: As yet, its antigen is unknown.

Predating any ophthalmopathy symptoms, the blood sample was taken at first hyperthyroidism diagnosis. This sample holds PBMCs from about 9.3 ml fresh peripheral blood. Study-wide findings and caveats: In blood, most of the thyroid clonotypes expanded above 0.001 were also present.

The CDR3 extends over 14 amino acids. V lost 8 bases to trimming and J lost 0 bases; unmatched junction nucleotides: 4. CDR1 and CDR2 (germline): SNHLY, FYNNEI. Regions amplified from RNA transcripts were the TCR beta CDR3 regions. HTBI primers were employed in a first-round RT-PCR of the TCR CDR3. TCRdb reanalysed the multiplex PCR reads using MiXCR and keeps one entry per CDR3 protein. The sample has about 300,000 distinct CDR3 sequences, approximately 26% seen once. The J gene is TRBJ1-3, the V gene TRBV2; TRBD1 matches 7 bases. The sequenced sample consisted of blood. This clonotype originated in a man aged 40-55 years with Graves' hyperthyroidism that later progressed to Graves' ophthalmopathy. CDR3 region: CASLGTVSGNTIYF. The CDR3 region has the DNA TGTGCCAGCCTGGGGACAGTCTCTGGAAACACCATATATTTT.